Shown below are 12 T cell receptor beta chains from a single sample sequenced in a study of blood T cells in healthy people across ages. Together with a sample-barcoded 5' primer, a J-beta primer mix was included in a second PCR lasting about 6 to 11 cycles. TCRdb redid the calling of the 5' RACE reads with MiXCR, one entry per CDR3 protein. The sample lists more than 1,400,000 distinct CDR3 sequences, approximately 38% occurring once. The specimen was blood. These receptors were taken from a young woman in good health.

This clonotype was found a few times. The chain uses TRBV5-1 and TRBJ1-4; D is undetermined. Between the trimmed V and J ends, which lost 7 bases and 0 bases, there was a span of 10 bases. Germline V CDR1 and CDR2: SGHRS, YFSETQ. The CDR3 contains 14 residues. CDR3 loop: CASAVQATNEKLFF. In DNA, the CDR3 is TGCGCCAGCGCTGTGCAGGCAACTAATGAAAAACTGTTTTTT. The variable domain in full, with the rest retrieved from reference TRBV5-1 and TRBJ1-4, is KAGVTQTPRYLIKTRGQQVTLSCSPISGHRSVSWYQQTPGQGLQFLFEYFSETQRNKGNFPGRFSGRQFSNSRSEMNVSTLELGDSALYLCASAVQATNEKLFFGSGTQLSVL.

The chain joins TRBV6-5 to TRBJ2-6, with TRBD1 as a possible D gene (6 bases). CDR3 size: 19 residues. Per germline, CDR1 MNHEY and CDR2 SVGAGI. Trimming removed 0 bases from V and 2 bases from J, with 17 bases in between. The CDR3 sequence is CASSYSAGAIGAGANVLTF. The CDR3 DNA sequence: TGTGCCAGCAGTTACTCGGCAGGGGCAATTGGGGCTGGGGCCAACGTCCTGACTTTC.

In its sample, this clonotype was seen many times. The genes are TRBV10-3 and TRBJ2-3, with D hard to call. The V end was cut by 7 bases, the J end by 2 bases, with 13 bases between. The germline gives CDR1 ENHRY, CDR2 SYGVKD. The CDR3 consists of 14 residues. CDR3 sequence reads: CAINNSPSTDTQYF. CDR3 sequence (DNA): TGTGCCATCAATAACAGCCCCTCCACAGATACGCAGTATTTT.

The genes are TRBV3-1 and TRBJ2-7; 9 bases are shared with TRBD2. TRBJ2-5 matches the DNA end more closely, so the J call is doubtful. CDR1 is LGHDT and CDR2 is YNNKEL in the germline V gene (reference sequence). The CDR3 consists of 17 residues. This CDR3 reads CASSPPIHSGRAKTQYF. In DNA form, the CDR3 reads TGTGCCAGCAGCCCCCCAATCCATAGCGGGAGAGCGAAGACCCAGTACTTC.

This chain links TRBV18 with TRBJ1-2, with a tentative D call TRBD1 (5 bases). V shed 6 bases and J shed 9 bases, with 17 bases lying between them. The germline V gene has CDR1 KGHSH and CDR2 LQKENI. This CDR3 has 13 residues. The CDR3 spells CASSSGTEARYTF. The CDR3 nucleotides read TGTGCCAGCTCCAGTGGGACCGAGGCTCGCTACACCTTC. The whole variable domain, remainder taken from reference TRBV18 and TRBJ1-2, is NAGVMQNPRHLVRRRGQEARLRCSPMKGHSHVYWYRQLPEEGLKFMVYLQKENIIDESGMPKERFSAEFPKEGPSILRIQQVVRGDSAAYFCASSSGTEARYTFGSGTRLTVV.

This clonotype was observed a handful of times. This chain connects TRBV27 to TRBJ2-1; D is perhaps TRBD1 (6 bases). The germline V gene has CDR1 MNHEY and CDR2 SMNVEV (reference sequence). The V end lost 6 bases, the J end lost 0 bases, and 15 bases lay between the germline ends. CDR3 size: 16 residues. The CDR3 nucleotides read TGTGCCAGCAGCGCAAGGGGGACCCTCTCCTACAATGAGCAGTTCTTC. It is translated as CASSARGTLSYNEQFF.

This clonotype has a handful of counts. V gene TRBV11-1 combines with J gene TRBJ2-7, with a tentative D call TRBD2 (7 bases). The germline gives CDR1 SGHAT, CDR2 FQDESV (reference sequence). Trimming left V 4 bases short and J 7 bases short, with 23 bases between. The CDR3 runs 16 residues. Written as DNA, the CDR3 is TGTGCCAGCAGCTCTCCCTTACAGGGAGGGGACAATGAGCAGTACTTC. Protein sequence: CASSSPLQGGDNEQYF.

This chain links TRBV29-1 with TRBJ1-5; 10 bases match TRBD1. The CDR3 loop spans 15 amino acids. Per germline, CDR1 SQVTM and CDR2 ANQGSEA. The trim removed 4 bases at V and 5 bases at J, leaving 8 bases unmatched. The CDR3 region has the DNA TGCAGCGTTGGAGAGACGGGACAGGGGCATCAGCCCCAGCATTTT. It translates to CSVGETGQGHQPQHF.

As for this clonotype: A read error may produce the germline difference seen at one junction end. CDR3 nucleotides: TGCGCCAGCTCACCGGTTAGCGGGAGCCTTCGCGAGCAGTACTTC. It translates to CASSPVSGSLREQYF. This sequence joins TRBV18 and TRBJ2-7, with 9 bases aligning to TRBD2. The CDR3 consists of 15 residues. Germline loops: CDR1 KGHSH, CDR2 LQKENI.

This chain links TRBV7-9 with TRBJ2-5, with TRBD1 identical over 10 bases. V lost 5 bases to trimming and J lost 5 bases; unmatched junction nucleotides: 5. CDR1 SEHNR and CDR2 FQNEAQ come from the germline V gene (reference sequence). The CDR3 extends over 14 amino acids. This chain's CDR3 is CASSRDRGAETQYF. CDR3 sequence (DNA): TGTGCCAGCAGCCGGGACAGGGGAGCGGAGACCCAGTACTTC.

This clonotype was detected once. A far larger clone is one base from this, pointing to a likely read error. This chain uses TRBV5-1 with TRBJ1-1; D uncertain. CDR1 SGHRS and CDR2 YFSETQ come from the germline V gene. This CDR3 spans 14 amino acids. V gave up 0 bases and J gave up 3 bases, with 9 bases separating them. The CDR3 sequence: CASSLAGVYTEAFF. Here the CDR3 DNA reads TGCGCCAGCAGCTTGGCCGGGGTTTACACTGAAGCTTTCTTT.

The rearrangement uses TRBV3-1 and TRBJ1-2; unclear D gene. This CDR3 contains 14 residues. Trimming took off 4 bases at V and 8 bases at J, with 17 bases between the two ends. In germline, CDR1 is LGHDT, CDR2 YNNKEL (reference sequence). Written as DNA, the CDR3 is TGTGCCAGCAGCCCGGATCTAACTTGGGGAGGCTACACCTTC. Translation gives CASSPDLTWGGYTF.